This TCR beta chain was identified in a study of response to subunit inactivated influenza vaccine. There are a few counts of this clonotype. Each CDR3 protein is one row after TCRdb ran MiXCR on the RT-PCR reads. The sample lists approximately 700,000 distinct CDR3 sequences, about 14% seen once, with 5.5% to 7% in the top ten. Trimming shortened V by 3 bases and J by 5 bases, and 16 bases separated the two germline ends. Germline loops: CDR1 DFQATT, CDR2 SNEGSKA (reference sequence). CDR3 length: 14 amino acids. The TCR comes from a man in his fifties or sixties who received an inactivated influenza vaccine. This sequence joins TRBV20-1 and TRBJ1-1, with D unclear. Source: PBMCs from blood, taken 14 days before vaccination. CDR3 sequence: CSASGREGTTEAFF. The CDR3 nucleotides are TGCAGTGCTAGTGGGCGTGAGGGTACGACTGAAGCTTTCTTT.